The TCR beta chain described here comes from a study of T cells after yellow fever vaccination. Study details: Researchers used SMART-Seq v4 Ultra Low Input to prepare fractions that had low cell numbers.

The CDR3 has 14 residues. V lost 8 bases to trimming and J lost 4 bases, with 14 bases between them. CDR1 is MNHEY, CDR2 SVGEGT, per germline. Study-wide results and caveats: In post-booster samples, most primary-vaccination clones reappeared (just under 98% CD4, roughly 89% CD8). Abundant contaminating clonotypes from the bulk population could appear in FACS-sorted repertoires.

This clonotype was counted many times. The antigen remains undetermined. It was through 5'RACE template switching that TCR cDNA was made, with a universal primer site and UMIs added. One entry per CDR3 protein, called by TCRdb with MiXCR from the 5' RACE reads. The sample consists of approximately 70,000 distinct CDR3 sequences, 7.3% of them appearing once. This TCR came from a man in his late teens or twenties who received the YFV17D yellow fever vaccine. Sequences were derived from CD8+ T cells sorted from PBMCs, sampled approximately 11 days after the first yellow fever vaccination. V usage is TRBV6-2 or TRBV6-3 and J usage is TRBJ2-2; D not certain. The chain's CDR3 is CASLKGRPTGELFF. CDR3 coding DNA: TGTGCCAGCCTAAAAGGCCGTCCCACCGGGGAGCTGTTTTTT.